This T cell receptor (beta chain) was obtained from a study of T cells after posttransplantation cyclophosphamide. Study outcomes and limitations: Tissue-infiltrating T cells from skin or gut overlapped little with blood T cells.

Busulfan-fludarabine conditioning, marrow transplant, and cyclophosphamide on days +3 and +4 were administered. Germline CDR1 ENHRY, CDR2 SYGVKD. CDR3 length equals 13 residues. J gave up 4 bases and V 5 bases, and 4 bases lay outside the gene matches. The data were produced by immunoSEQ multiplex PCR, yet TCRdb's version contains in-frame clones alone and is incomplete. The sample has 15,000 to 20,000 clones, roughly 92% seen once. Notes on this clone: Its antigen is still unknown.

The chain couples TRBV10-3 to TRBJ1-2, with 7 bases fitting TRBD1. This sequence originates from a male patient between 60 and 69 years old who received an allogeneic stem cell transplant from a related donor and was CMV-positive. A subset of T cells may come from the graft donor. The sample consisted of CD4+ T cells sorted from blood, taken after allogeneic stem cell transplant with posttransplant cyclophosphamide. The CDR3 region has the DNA TGTGCCATCAGTCGGGACAGCGTCTATGGCTACACCTTC. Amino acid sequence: CAISRDSVYGYTF.